This TCR beta chain comes out of a study of response to subunit inactivated influenza vaccine. Findings of the study overall: Seasonal influenza vaccination, on each occasion, was suggested by the authors to recruit few new T cells.

There are many counts of this clonotype. Its antigen is unknown. From the RT-PCR reads, TCRdb called clonotypes with MiXCR, one entry per CDR3 protein. The top ten clones hold around 13% of a sample with fewer than 700,000 distinct CDR3 sequences, over 10% of them seen once. The TCR originated in a man between 45 and 60 years old who received an inactivated influenza vaccine. The specimen comprised PBMCs from blood, sampled about 6 weeks after vaccination.

The CDR3 reads CSVGLGYEQYF. The CDR3 bases are TGCAGCGTTGGTTTGGGATACGAGCAGTACTTC. The chain couples TRBV29-1 to TRBJ2-7; D not certain. This CDR3 contains 11 residues. CDR1 is SQVTM and CDR2 is ANQGSEA in the germline V gene. Trimming stripped 4 bases from V and 4 bases from J, with 8 bases between.